This passage covers 10 T cell receptor beta chains from one sample sequenced in a study of response to subunit inactivated influenza vaccine (dated by TCRdb to about 2018). Receptor amplification or capture employed RT-PCR. Sequenced using an Illumina HiSeq 2500. TCRdb trimmed public reads at Q25 via fastp, called clones via MiXCR and kept in-frame beta chains. Rows with a matching CDR3 protein are joined into one entry that keeps the most common DNA and genes. The sample table holds some 850,000 distinct CDR3 sequences, of which approximately 17% were seen once. In total, the top ten clones hold roughly 10% of the sample. Sample: PBMCs from blood, taken 4 to 6 days after vaccination. All receptors come from a man aged 50 to 59 who received an inactivated influenza vaccine. Donor details come from another sample of the same person, matched by shared clones.

The gene calls are TRBV5-1 and TRBJ1-2; D may be TRBD1 (6 bases). Germline assignment: CDR1 SGHRS and CDR2 YFSETQ. Trimming shortened V by 2 bases and J by 3 bases, and 11 bases separated the two germline ends. The CDR3 totals 14 residues. This chain's CDR3 is CASSFTGGDYGYTF. The CDR3, as DNA: TGCGCCAGCAGCTTTACGGGGGGCGACTATGGCTACACCTTC.

The chain carries TRBV7-2 and TRBJ2-5, with D tentatively TRBD1 (6 bases). Trimming shortened V by 1 base and J by 5 bases, and 14 bases separated the two germline ends. This CDR3 comprises 15 residues. The V gene's germline CDR1 is SGHTA and CDR2 FQGNSA. The CDR3 sequence: CASSLVQGFRETQYF. The CDR3 DNA is TGTGCCAGCAGCTTAGTCCAGGGGTTTAGGGAGACCCAGTACTTC.

This clonotype was found a few times. The chain joins TRBV29-1 to TRBJ2-5; D call uncertain. Germline assignment: CDR1 SQVTM and CDR2 ANQGSEA. V lost 4 bases and J lost 5, with 11 bases in between. The CDR3 runs 12 residues. The CDR3 is CSVVIDSETQYF. The DNA for the CDR3 is TGCAGCGTTGTTATAGATTCGGAGACCCAGTACTTC.

This rearrangement joins TRBV14 to TRBJ2-7; the match to TRBD2 covers 7 bases. Looked up from germline, CDR1 is SGHDN and CDR2 is FVKESK. This CDR3 is built from 17 residues. With V trimmed by 6 bases and J by 7 bases, 21 bases remained unmatched. CDR3: CASSSTLGLVGRGEQYF. The CDR3 region has the DNA TGTGCCAGCAGTTCGACACTCGGACTAGTAGGCCGGGGGGAGCAGTACTTC.

This chain uses TRBV20-1 with TRBJ1-2; the D gene is possibly TRBD1 (6 bases). CDR3 size: 12 residues. V shed 6 bases and J shed 5 bases, with 13 bases lying between them. The germline gives CDR1 DFQATT, CDR2 SNEGSKA (reference sequence). CDR3 sequence (DNA): TGCAGTGCGACCGGGACAACTTATGGCTACACCTTC. It encodes CSATGTTYGYTF.

This clonotype was counted only a few times. The V gene is TRBV3-1, the J gene TRBJ2-7; a possible D gene is TRBD2 (7 bases). The CDR3 is made up of 16 amino acids. With 0 bases removed from V and 2 bases from J, the gap between germline ends came to 14 bases. Germline CDR1 reads LGHDT; CDR2 reads YNNKEL (reference sequence). CDR3 DNA sequence: TGTGCCAGCAGCCAAGAAGGGGAGGGGGTCCCCTACGAGCAGTACTTC. This translates into CASSQEGEGVPYEQYF.

This chain connects TRBV20-1 to TRBJ2-7, with D unclear. V lost 0 bases and J lost 6, with 9 bases in between. This CDR3 region has 12 residues. Germline lookup yields CDR1 DFQATT and CDR2 SNEGSKA (reference sequence). CDR3 loop: CSARDYEAEQYF. The CDR3 DNA is TGCAGTGCTAGAGACTACGAAGCCGAGCAGTACTTC.

This clonotype has more than one count but fewer than ten. The rearrangement joins TRBV7-9 to TRBJ2-5; 8 bases match TRBD2. Germline assignment: CDR1 SEHNR and CDR2 FQNEAQ (reference sequence). The CDR3 has 16 amino acids. V gave up 2 bases and J gave up 0 bases; unmatched junction bases: 5. DNA of the CDR3: TGTGCCAGCAGCTTAAGCTGGCGGGGGGACCAAGAGACCCAGTACTTC. This gives the protein CASSLSWRGDQETQYF. The variable domain in full, with the rest retrieved from reference TRBV7-9 and TRBJ2-5, is DTGVSQNPRHKITKRGQNVTFRCDPISEHNRLYWYRQTLGQGPEFLTYFQNEAQLEKSRLLSDRFSAERPKGSFSTLEIQRTEQGDSAMYLCASSLSWRGDQETQYFGPGTRLLVL.

The rearrangement links TRBV13 to TRBJ1-2; 7 nucleotides align to TRBD1. Germline trimming cut 5 bases from V and 7 bases from J; bases unmatched to any gene: 10. CDR3 length equals 14 residues. Germline V CDR1 and CDR2: PRHDT, FYEKMQ (reference sequence). CDR3: CASSARGRISGYTF. The CDR3 DNA follows: TGTGCCAGCAGCGCCAGGGGGAGGATAAGTGGCTACACCTTC.

The rearrangement links TRBV28 to TRBJ2-7, with 11 bases that match TRBD1. This CDR3 contains 15 residues. Losses at the gene ends were 6 bases for V and 3 bases for J; bases not matched to a gene: 7. Germline V gene lookup returns CDR1 MDHEN and CDR2 SYDVKM. The DNA of the CDR3 is TGTGCCAGCAGAGTTAGCGGGACAGGGGGCTACGAGCAGTACTTC. Protein sequence: CASRVSGTGGYEQYF.